This TCR beta chain was captured in a study of blood T cell repertoires in COVID-19. Across the study: Researchers got acute and convalescent COVID-19 samples from the United States, Italy and Spain. PBMCs, B-cell-depleted T cells, or T cells were the source of the cDNA or gDNA that made up the material.

Clinical history as reported by participants underpinned cohort assignment. In Cohort 3, a recovered donor had either two negative PCRs, clearance, or symptom resolution. The protocol was immunoSEQ multiplex PCR, while the TCRdb copy is restricted to in-frame clones and leaves out a portion. The sample carries around 480,000 clones, around 90% recorded once. There are 11 residues in the CDR3. The V gene lost 5 bases and the J gene lost 3 bases, with 4 bases spanning the gap. Germline CDR1 reads LNHDA; CDR2 reads SQIVND (reference sequence). This TCR derives from a woman aged 18-35 years who had recovered from COVID-19. Material: PBMCs or T cells enriched from blood (not recorded which). The chain combines TRBV19 with TRBJ1-1; D unclear. CDR3 nucleotides: TGTGCCAGTAGTCCGGACACTGAAGCTTTCTTT. It specifies CASSPDTEAFF.